This is a list of T cell receptor beta chains from one sample in a study of blood T cell repertoires in COVID-19. Some clones are missing from TCRdb's copy, which holds only in-frame ones; the method was immunoSEQ multiplex PCR. The profile shows hundreds of thousands of clones, 88% of them singletons. Sequenced: PBMCs or T cells enriched from blood (not recorded which). Receptor source: a woman aged 40 to 50 with acute COVID-19. CDR3s include the opening cysteine and the closing phenylalanine or tryptophan. A D gene is named only where the DNA matches it firmly. Some rows have no size entry. The others give once, few or many, or a class for an expanded clone.

TRBV30	16	TRBD1	TRBJ1-1	.	CAWNRRDRGIGSEAFF	TGTGCCTGGAACCGCCGGGACAGGGGAATTGGATCCGAAGCTTTCTTT
TRBV24-1	13	TRBD1	TRBJ2-7	.	CATSWGQGNEQYF	TGTGCCACCAGTTGGGGACAGGGGAACGAGCAGTACTTC
TRBV9	16	TRBD1	TRBJ2-5	once	CASSVAAGGVEGTQYF	TGTGCCAGCAGCGTAGCAGCAGGGGGCGTTGAGGGGACCCAGTACTTC
TRBV4-2	16	TRBD2	TRBJ2-7	.	CASSQPSGGTPYEQYF	TGTGCCAGCAGCCAACCTAGCGGGGGGACGCCCTACGAGCAGTACTTC
TRBV15	17	TRBD2	TRBJ2-1	.	CATSRLAGVPSYNEQFF	TGTGCCACCAGCAGACTAGCGGGGGTTCCATCCTACAATGAGCAGTTCTTC
TRBV10-3	13	TRBD1	TRBJ1-2	.	CAIQQGADYGYTF	TGTGCCATTCAACAGGGGGCGGACTATGGCTACACCTTC
TRBV27	15	.	TRBJ1-2	.	CASSLTPTGEYGYTF	TGTGCCAGCAGTTTAACTCCCACGGGGGAATATGGCTACACCTTC
TRBV20-1	15	TRBD1	TRBJ2-7	once	CSASGLADRGYEQYF	TGCAGTGCTAGTGGTTTAGCGGACAGGGGGTACGAGCAGTACTTC
TRBV27	13	TRBD1	TRBJ1-2	.	CASSFRGNYGYTF	TGTGCCAGCAGTTTCAGGGGGAACTATGGCTACACCTTC
TRBV11-2	15	.	TRBJ1-3	.	CASSTGVHSGNTIYF	TGTGCCAGCAGCACCGGGGTTCACTCTGGAAACACCATATATTTT
TRBV5-1	15	.	TRBJ1-3	.	CASSLDGESGNTIYF	TGCGCCAGCAGCTTGGACGGGGAGTCTGGAAACACCATATATTTT
TRBV30	15	TRBD1	TRBJ2-5	once	CAWSVKGAVKETQYF	TGTGCCTGGAGTGTAAAGGGGGCTGTAAAAGAGACCCAGTACTTC
TRBV7-8	15	.	TRBJ1-4	.	CASSLGGRDNEKLFF	TGTGCCAGCAGCTTAGGAGGGCGGGATAATGAAAAACTGTTTTTT
TRBV3-1/TRBV3-2	13	.	TRBJ2-5	.	CASSQVLAKTQYF	TGTGCCAGCAGCCAAGTCCTAGCAAAGACCCAGTACTTC
TRBV7-9	18	TRBD2	TRBJ2-5	.	CASSPRRLAGALAETQYF	TGTGCCAGCAGCCCGCGGAGACTAGCGGGGGCCTTAGCGGAGACCCAGTACTTC
TRBV2	18	.	TRBJ1-4	.	CASSEALLNRQRNEKLFF	TGTGCCAGCAGTGAAGCGCTTCTAAACAGACAGCGTAATGAAAAACTGTTTTTT
TRBV24-1	17	TRBD1	TRBJ2-2	.	CATSDPPGQGGTGELFF	TGTGCCACCAGTGATCCCCCGGGACAGGGTGGAACCGGGGAGCTGTTTTTT
TRBV5-5	18	TRBD2	TRBJ2-5	.	CASSFIGLAGGPQETQYF	TGTGCCAGCAGCTTTATCGGACTAGCGGGGGGGCCCCAAGAGACCCAGTACTTC
TRBV2	15	.	TRBJ1-2	.	CASSEVRPEYYGYTF	TGTGCCAGCAGTGAAGTTAGGCCGGAGTACTATGGCTACACCTTC
TRBV14	13	.	TRBJ1-5	.	CASSQMAGQPQHF	TGTGCCAGCAGCCAGATGGCAGGTCAGCCCCAGCATTTT
TRBV6-5	13	.	TRBJ1-2	.	CASSYWPRGGYTF	TGTGCCAGCAGTTACTGGCCTAGGGGCGGCTACACCTTC
TRBV20-1	15	TRBD2	TRBJ2-2	.	CSASPSGGAHGELFF	TGCAGTGCTAGTCCTAGCGGGGGGGCCCACGGGGAGCTGTTTTTT
TRBV12-3/TRBV12-4	13	.	TRBJ1-4	once	CASSLLSNEKLFF	TGTGCCAGCAGCCTCTTGTCTAATGAAAAACTGTTTTTT
TRBV2	16	TRBD2	TRBJ2-2	few	CASSVTAGDGTGELFF	TGTGCCAGCAGTGTGACAGCGGGGGATGGAACCGGGGAGCTGTTTTTT